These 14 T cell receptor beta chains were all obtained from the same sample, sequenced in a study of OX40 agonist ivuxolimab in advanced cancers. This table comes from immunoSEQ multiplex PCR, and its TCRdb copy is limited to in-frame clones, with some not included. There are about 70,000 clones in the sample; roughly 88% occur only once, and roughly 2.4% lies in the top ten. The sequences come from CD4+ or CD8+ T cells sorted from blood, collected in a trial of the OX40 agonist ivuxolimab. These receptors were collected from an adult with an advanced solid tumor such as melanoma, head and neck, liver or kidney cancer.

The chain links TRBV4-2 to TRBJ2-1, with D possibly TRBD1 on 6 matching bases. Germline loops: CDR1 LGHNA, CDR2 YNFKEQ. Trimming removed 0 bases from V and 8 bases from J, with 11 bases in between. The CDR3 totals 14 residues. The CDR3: CASSQDGGGYEQFF. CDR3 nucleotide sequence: TGTGCCAGCAGCCAAGATGGTGGGGGCTATGAGCAGTTCTTC.

The CDR3 protein is CASSQRDSIAGAFF. In DNA, the CDR3 is TGCGCCAGCAGCCAACGGGATTCAATCGCCGGGGCTTTCTTT. The chain is built from TRBV4-1 and TRBJ1-1; D call uncertain. V lost 2 bases to trimming and J lost 11 bases, with 18 bases between them. The CDR3 is 14 amino acids. Germline assignment: CDR1 MGHRA and CDR2 YSYEKL.

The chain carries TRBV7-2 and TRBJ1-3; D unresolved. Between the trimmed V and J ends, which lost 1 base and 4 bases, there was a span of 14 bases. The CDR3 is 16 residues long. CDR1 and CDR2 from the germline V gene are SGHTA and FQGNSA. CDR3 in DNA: TGTGCCAGCAGCTTAGTGGTTGGCAGTCCCGGAAACACCATATATTTT. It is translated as CASSLVVGSPGNTIYF.

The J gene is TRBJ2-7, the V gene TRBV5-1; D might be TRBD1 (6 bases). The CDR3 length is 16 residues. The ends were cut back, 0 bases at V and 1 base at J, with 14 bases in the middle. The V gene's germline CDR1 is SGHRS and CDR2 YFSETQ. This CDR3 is CASSLGLGRGSYEQYF. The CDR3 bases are TGCGCCAGCAGCTTGGGCCTCGGCAGGGGTTCCTACGAGCAGTACTTC.

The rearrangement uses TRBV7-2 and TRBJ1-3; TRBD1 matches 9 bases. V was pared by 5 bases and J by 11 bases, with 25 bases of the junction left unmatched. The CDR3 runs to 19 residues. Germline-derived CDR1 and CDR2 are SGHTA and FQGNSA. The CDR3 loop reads CASSLITGGFRTFSPPIYF. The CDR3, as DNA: TGTGCCAGCAGCCTAATCACAGGGGGCTTTCGCACGTTCTCTCCGCCCATATATTTT.

CDR3 nucleotides: TGTGCCAGCTCACCACAAGGACAAGTATCTAATGAAAAACTGTTTTTT. It specifies CASSPQGQVSNEKLFF. The chain joins TRBV18 to TRBJ1-4; the D gene is possibly TRBD1 (5 bases). The CDR3 contains 16 residues. CDR1 is KGHSH and CDR2 is LQKENI in the germline V gene. Trimming cost V 1 base and J 3 bases, with 12 bases left between them.

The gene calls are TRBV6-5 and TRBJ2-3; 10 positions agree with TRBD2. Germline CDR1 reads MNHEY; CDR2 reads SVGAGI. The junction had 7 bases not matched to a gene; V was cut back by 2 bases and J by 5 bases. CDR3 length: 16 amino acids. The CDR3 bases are TGTGCCAGCAGTTACGAAGTAGCGGGGGGACAAGATACGCAGTATTTT. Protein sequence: CASSYEVAGGQDTQYF.

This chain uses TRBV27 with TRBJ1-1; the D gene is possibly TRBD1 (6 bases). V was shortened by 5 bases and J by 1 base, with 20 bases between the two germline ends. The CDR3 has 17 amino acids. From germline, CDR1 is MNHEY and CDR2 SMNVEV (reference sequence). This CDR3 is CASSLIPGQYPNTEAFF. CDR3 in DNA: TGTGCCAGCAGTCTTATTCCGGGACAATACCCGAACACTGAAGCTTTCTTT.

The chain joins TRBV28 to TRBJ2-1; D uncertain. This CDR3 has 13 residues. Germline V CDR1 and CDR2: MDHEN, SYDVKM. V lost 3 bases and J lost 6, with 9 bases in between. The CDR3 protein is CASSFEFPNEQFF. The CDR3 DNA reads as TGTGCCAGCAGTTTTGAGTTCCCCAATGAGCAGTTCTTC.

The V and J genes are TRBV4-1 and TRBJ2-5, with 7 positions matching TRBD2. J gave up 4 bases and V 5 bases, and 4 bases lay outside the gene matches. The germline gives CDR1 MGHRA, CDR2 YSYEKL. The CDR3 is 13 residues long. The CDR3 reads CASSETSRETQYF. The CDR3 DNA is TGCGCCAGCAGCGAGACTAGCCGAGAGACCCAGTACTTC.

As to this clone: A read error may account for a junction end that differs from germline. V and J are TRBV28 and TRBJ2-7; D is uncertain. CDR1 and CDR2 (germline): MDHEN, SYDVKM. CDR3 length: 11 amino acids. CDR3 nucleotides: TGTGCCAGCGGCCGTGTGGACCGATTGGACTTC. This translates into CASGRVDRLDF.

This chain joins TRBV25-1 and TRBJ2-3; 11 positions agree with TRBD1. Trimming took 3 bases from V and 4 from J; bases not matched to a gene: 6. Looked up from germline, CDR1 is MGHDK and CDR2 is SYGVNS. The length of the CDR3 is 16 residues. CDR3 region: CASSDPGQGASDTQYF. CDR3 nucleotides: TGTGCCAGCAGTGACCCCGGACAGGGGGCGTCAGATACGCAGTATTTT.

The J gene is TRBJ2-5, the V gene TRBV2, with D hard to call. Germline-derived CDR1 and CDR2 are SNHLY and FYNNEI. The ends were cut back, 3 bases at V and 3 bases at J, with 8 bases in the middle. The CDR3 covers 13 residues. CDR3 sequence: CASSDGRKETQYF. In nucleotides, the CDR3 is TGTGCCAGCAGTGACGGCCGCAAAGAGACCCAGTACTTC. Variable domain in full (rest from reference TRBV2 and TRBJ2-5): EPEVTQTPSHQVTQMGQEVILRCVPISNHLYFYWYRQILGQKVEFLVSFYNNEISEKSEIFDDQFSVERPDGSNFTLKIRSTKLEDSAMYFCASSDGRKETQYFGPGTRLLVL.

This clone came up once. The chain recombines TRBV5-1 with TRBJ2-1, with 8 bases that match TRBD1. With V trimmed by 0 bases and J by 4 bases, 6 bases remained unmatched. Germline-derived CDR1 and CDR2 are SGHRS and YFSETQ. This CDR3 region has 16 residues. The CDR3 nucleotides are TGCGCCAGCAGCTTGGCCCCAGGGGGCTTATACAATGAGCAGTTCTTC. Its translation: CASSLAPGGLYNEQFF.